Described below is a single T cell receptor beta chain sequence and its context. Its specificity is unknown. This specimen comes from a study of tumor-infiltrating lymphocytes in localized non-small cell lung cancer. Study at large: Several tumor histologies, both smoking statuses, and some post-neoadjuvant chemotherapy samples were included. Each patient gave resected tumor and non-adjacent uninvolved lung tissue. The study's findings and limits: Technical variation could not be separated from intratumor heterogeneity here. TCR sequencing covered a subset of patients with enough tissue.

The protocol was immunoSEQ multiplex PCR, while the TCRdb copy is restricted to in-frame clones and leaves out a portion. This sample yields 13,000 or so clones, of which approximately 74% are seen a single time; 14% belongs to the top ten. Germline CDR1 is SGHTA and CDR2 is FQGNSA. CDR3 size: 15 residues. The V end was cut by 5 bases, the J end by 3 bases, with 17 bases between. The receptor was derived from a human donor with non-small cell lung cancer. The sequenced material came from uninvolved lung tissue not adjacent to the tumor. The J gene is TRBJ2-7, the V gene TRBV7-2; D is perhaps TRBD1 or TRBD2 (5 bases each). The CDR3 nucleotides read TGTGCCAGCAGCAGGCCCGGGACGGAATTCTACGAGCAGTACTTC. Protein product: CASSRPGTEFYEQYF.